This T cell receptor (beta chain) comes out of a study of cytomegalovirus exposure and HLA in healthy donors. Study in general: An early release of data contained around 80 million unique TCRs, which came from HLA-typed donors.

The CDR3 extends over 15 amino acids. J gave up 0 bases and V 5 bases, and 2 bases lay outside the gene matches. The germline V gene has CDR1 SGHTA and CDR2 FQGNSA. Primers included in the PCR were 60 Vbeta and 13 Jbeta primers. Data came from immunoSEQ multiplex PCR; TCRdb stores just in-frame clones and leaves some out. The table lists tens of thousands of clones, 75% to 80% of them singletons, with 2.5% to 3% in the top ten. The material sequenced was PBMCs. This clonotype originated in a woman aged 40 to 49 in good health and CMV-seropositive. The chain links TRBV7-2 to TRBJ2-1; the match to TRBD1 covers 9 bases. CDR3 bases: TGTGCCAGCAGCCGGGACAGGGCCTCCTACAATGAGCAGTTCTTC. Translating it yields CASSRDRASYNEQFF.